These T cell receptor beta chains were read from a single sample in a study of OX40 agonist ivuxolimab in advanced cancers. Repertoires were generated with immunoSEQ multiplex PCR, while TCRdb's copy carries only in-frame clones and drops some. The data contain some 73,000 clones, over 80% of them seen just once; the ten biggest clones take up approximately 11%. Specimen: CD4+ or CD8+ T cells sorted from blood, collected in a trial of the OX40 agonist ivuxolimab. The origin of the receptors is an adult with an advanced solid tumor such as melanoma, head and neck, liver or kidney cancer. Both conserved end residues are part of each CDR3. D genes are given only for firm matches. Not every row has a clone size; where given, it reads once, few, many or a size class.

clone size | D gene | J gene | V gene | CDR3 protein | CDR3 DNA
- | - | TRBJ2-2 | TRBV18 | CASSPEDTWAGELFF | TGTGCCAGCTCACCCGAGGACACTTGGGCCGGGGAGCTGTTTTTT
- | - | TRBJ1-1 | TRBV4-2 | CASSQVGIEAFF | TGTGCCAGCAGCCAGGTAGGGATCGAAGCTTTCTTT
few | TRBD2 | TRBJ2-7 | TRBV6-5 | CASSEGEGSYEQYF | TGTGCCAGCAGTGAAGGGGAGGGTAGTTACGAGCAGTACTTC
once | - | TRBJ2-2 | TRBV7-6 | CASSPGGTGELFF | TGTGCCAGCAGCCCTGGGGGTACCGGGGAGCTGTTTTTT
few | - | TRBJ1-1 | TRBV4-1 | CASSLGYTEAFF | TGCGCCAGCAGTCTTGGGTACACTGAAGCTTTCTTT
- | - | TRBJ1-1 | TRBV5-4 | CASSLEGARTEAFF | TGTGCCAGCAGCTTGGAGGGAGCGCGGACTGAAGCTTTCTTT
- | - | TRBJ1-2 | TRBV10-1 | CASSSAIDYGYTF | TGCGCCAGCAGTTCGGCGATTGACTATGGCTACACCTTC
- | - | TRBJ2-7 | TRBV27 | CASSGTGGSYEQYF | TGTGCCAGCAGTGGAACCGGGGGCTCCTACGAGCAGTACTTC
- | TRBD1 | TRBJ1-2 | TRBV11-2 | CASSDHALGQGYGYTF | TGTGCCAGCAGCGACCATGCCCTCGGACAGGGCTATGGCTACACCTTC
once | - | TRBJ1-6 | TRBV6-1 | CASSELVHNSPLHF | TGTGCCAGCAGTGAATTAGTCCACAATTCACCCCTCCACTTT
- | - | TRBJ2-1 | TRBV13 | CASSLRGFGGAYNEQFF | TGTGCCAGCAGCCTCAGAGGTTTTGGGGGTGCCTACAATGAGCAGTTCTTC
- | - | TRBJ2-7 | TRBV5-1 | CASSFQSSYEQYF | TGCGCCAGCAGCTTCCAGAGCTCCTACGAGCAGTACTTC
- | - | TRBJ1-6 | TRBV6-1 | CASSEDGNSPLHF | TGTGCCAGCAGTGAAGACGGGAATTCACCCCTCCACTTT
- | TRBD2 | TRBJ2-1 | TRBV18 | CASSPSTSGRANEQFF | TGTGCCAGCTCACCCTCGACTAGCGGGAGGGCCAATGAGCAGTTCTTC
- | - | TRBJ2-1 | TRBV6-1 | CASSGDRSSYNEQFF | TGTGCCAGCAGCGGTGACAGGTCCTCCTACAATGAGCAGTTCTTC
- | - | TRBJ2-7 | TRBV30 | CAWSETGVGEQYF | TGTGCCTGGAGCGAAACCGGGGTTGGGGAGCAGTACTTC
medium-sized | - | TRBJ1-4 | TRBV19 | CASSTLGELFF | TGTGCCAGTAGTACTTTAGGGGAACTGTTTTTT
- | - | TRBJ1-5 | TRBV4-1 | CASSQDGFGGSNQPQHF | TGCGCCAGCAGCCAAGATGGGTTTGGGGGGAGCAATCAGCCCCAGCATTTT
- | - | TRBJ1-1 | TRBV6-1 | CASSEWGQIEAFF | TGTGCCAGCAGTGAATGGGGGCAGATTGAAGCTTTCTTT
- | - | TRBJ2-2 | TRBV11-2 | CASSLMGVGELFF | TGTGCCAGCAGCTTAATGGGGGTCGGGGAGCTGTTTTTT
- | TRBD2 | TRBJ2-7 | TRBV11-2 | CASSLVASGTYEQYF | TGTGCCAGCAGCTTAGTGGCTAGCGGAACCTACGAGCAGTACTTC
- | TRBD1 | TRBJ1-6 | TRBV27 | CASSDRVSPLHF | TGTGCCAGCAGCGACAGGGTGTCACCCCTCCACTTT
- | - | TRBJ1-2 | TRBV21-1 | CASSKASRTYGYTF | TGTGCCAGCAGCAAAGCGAGCAGGACCTATGGCTACACCTTC
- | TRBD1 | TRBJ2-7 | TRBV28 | CASSLQGQTYEQYF | TGTGCCAGCAGCCTCCAGGGACAGACGTACGAGCAGTACTTC
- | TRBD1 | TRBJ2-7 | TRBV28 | CASTGRTGEPYEQYF | TGTGCCAGCACCGGGCGGACAGGGGAACCCTACGAGCAGTACTTC
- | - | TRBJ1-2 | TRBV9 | CASSDGTKLGAYGYTF | TGTGCCAGCAGCGACGGGACCAAACTCGGGGCGTACGGCTACACCTTC
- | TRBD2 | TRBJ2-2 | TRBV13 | CASSLEGRLAVRRGELFF | TGTGCCAGCAGCTTAGAGGGGAGACTAGCGGTTAGACGCGGGGAGCTGTTTTTT
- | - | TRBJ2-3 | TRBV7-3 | CASSPYGSTDTQYF | TGTGCCAGCAGCCCATACGGTAGCACAGATACGCAGTATTTT
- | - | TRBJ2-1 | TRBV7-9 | CASSTPVSPYNEQFF | TGTGCCAGCAGCACACCCGTTTCGCCCTACAATGAGCAGTTCTTC
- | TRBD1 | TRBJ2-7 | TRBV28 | CASSLTGETYEQYF | TGTGCCAGCAGTCTCACAGGGGAAACCTACGAGCAGTACTTC
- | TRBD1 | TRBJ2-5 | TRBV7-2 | CASSTSGTGGFLYQETQYF | TGTGCCAGCAGCACGTCCGGGACAGGGGGCTTCCTGTACCAAGAGACCCAGTACTTC
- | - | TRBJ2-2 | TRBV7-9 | CASSFSGVNTGELFF | TGTGCCAGCAGCTTCTCCGGGGTAAACACCGGGGAGCTGTTTTTT
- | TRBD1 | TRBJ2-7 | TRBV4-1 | CASSQGTGRGYEQYF | TGCGCCAGCAGCCAGGGGACAGGGAGGGGCTACGAGCAGTACTTC
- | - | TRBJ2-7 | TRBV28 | CASSLSGGSYEQYF | TGTGCCAGCAGCCTCTCTGGAGGGTCCTACGAGCAGTACTTC
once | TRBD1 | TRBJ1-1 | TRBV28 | CASSLGQGITEAFF | TGTGCCAGCAGTTTAGGACAGGGGATCACTGAAGCTTTCTTT
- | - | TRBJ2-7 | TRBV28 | CASSFLRDSTYEQYF | TGTGCCAGCAGTTTCCTCCGGGACTCAACCTACGAGCAGTACTTC
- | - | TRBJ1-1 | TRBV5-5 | CASSLVNLGSEAFF | TGTGCCAGCAGCTTGGTTAACTTGGGAAGTGAAGCTTTCTTT
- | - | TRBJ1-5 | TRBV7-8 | CASSLGGQPQHF | TGTGCCAGCAGCTTAGGTGGTCAGCCCCAGCATTTT
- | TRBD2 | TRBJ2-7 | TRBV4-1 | CASSQDRSLAAYEQYF | TGCGCCAGCAGCCAAGATAGGAGCCTAGCGGCCTACGAGCAGTACTTC
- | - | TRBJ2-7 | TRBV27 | CASSLWGKSGYEQYF | TGTGCCAGCAGTTTATGGGGGAAGTCGGGGTACGAGCAGTACTTC
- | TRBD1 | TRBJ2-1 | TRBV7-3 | CASSLLGTGHGNEQFF | TGTGCCAGCAGCTTATTGGGGACAGGGCACGGGAATGAGCAGTTCTTC
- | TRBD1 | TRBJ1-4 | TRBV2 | CASSPTGATNEKLFF | TGTGCCAGCTCTCCGACAGGGGCAACTAATGAAAAACTGTTTTTT
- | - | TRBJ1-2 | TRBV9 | CASSVREDRPMGYGYTF | TGTGCCAGCAGCGTCAGAGAAGACAGACCTATGGGCTATGGCTACACCTTC